This is a list of T cell receptor beta chains from one sample in a study of CD8+ T cells in alopecia areata. Here immunoSEQ multiplex PCR was the method, and the copy in TCRdb shows in-frame clones only, minus some. The data contain 150,000 to 200,000 clones, 64% of them singletons. Sequencing used CD4+ T cells sorted from blood, obtained around week 49, from a patient treated with tofacitinib. All receptors come from a human donor with alopecia areata. Each CDR3 is given with its conserved first and last residue. A D gene is named only where the DNA matches it firmly. Part of the rows lack a size; the others show once, few, many or a class for expanded clones.

abundance,v_gene,j_gene,d_gene,CDR3aa,CDR3nt
NA,TRBV30,TRBJ2-5,TRBD1,CAWSVGGQGAETQYF,TGTGCCTGGAGTGTCGGTGGACAGGGGGCCGAGACCCAGTACTTC
few,TRBV11-2,TRBJ2-1,NA,CASSLPILTRIRYNEQFF,TGTGCCAGCAGCTTGCCAATCCTCACTAGGATTCGTTACAATGAGCAGTTCTTC
NA,TRBV13,TRBJ1-2,TRBD1,CASSLRQGDYGYTF,TGTGCCAGCAGCTTAAGGCAGGGGGATTATGGCTACACCTTC
NA,TRBV6-1,TRBJ1-5,NA,CASTGTGGVNQPQHF,TGTGCCAGCACCGGGACGGGGGGCGTAAATCAGCCCCAGCATTTT
NA,TRBV30,TRBJ2-3,TRBD2,CAWNGLAGTTDTQYF,TGTGCCTGGAACGGACTAGCGGGGACCACAGATACGCAGTATTTT
NA,TRBV7-2,TRBJ2-3,NA,CASSLGQHTDTQYF,TGTGCCAGCAGCTTGGGGCAGCACACAGATACGCAGTATTTT
NA,TRBV4-3,TRBJ2-5,TRBD1,CASSQDDPLDRGTQYF,TGCGCCAGCAGCCAAGATGACCCCCTTGACAGGGGGACCCAGTACTTC
NA,TRBV6-5,TRBJ1-6,NA,CASSYSVDRRSPLHF,TGTGCCAGCAGTTACTCGGTCGACAGGCGTTCACCCCTCCACTTT
few,TRBV14,TRBJ1-2,NA,CASSPRQNYGYTF,TGTGCCAGCAGCCCCCGACAAAACTATGGCTACACCTTC
NA,TRBV14,TRBJ1-2,TRBD1,CASTPRGQEDYGYTF,TGTGCCAGCACCCCAAGGGGACAGGAGGACTATGGCTACACCTTC
few,TRBV4-3,TRBJ1-6,NA,CASSQDGFYNSPLHF,TGCGCCAGCAGCCAAGACGGGTTTTATAATTCACCCCTCCACTTT
few,TRBV13,TRBJ2-1,NA,CASSPRDTNEQFF,TGTGCCAGCAGCCCGAGGGACACCAATGAGCAGTTCTTC
few,TRBV15,TRBJ1-4,TRBD1,CATSRSGQFATNEKLFF,TGTGCCACCAGCCGCTCGGGACAGTTTGCAACTAATGAAAAACTGTTTTTT
NA,TRBV27,TRBJ1-1,NA,CASSFRAMNTEAFF,TGTGCCAGCAGTTTCAGGGCCATGAACACTGAAGCTTTCTTT
few,TRBV29-1,TRBJ2-2,NA,CSVAGRRRNTGELFF,TGCAGCGTGGCCGGAAGGCGCCGTAACACCGGGGAGCTGTTTTTT
NA,TRBV14,TRBJ2-3,NA,CASSQGADTQYF,TGTGCCAGCAGCCAAGGGGCAGATACGCAGTATTTT
NA,TRBV4-3,TRBJ2-1,TRBD2,CASSQVQAGGYNEQFF,TGCGCCAGCAGCCAAGTCCAAGCGGGGGGGTACAATGAGCAGTTCTTC
NA,TRBV25-1,TRBJ2-7,NA,CASSDRLAGYRSLEQYF,TGTGCCAGCAGTGATCGTCTCGCGGGTTACAGATCCCTCGAGCAGTACTTC
NA,TRBV5-1,TRBJ1-1,NA,CASSLAVNTEAFF,TGCGCCAGCAGCTTGGCGGTAAACACTGAAGCTTTCTTT
few,TRBV6-1,TRBJ1-5,NA,CASRDSHNQPQHF,TGTGCCAGCAGGGACAGCCACAATCAGCCCCAGCATTTT
NA,TRBV6-5,TRBJ1-6,NA,CASSRGQFLDSPLHF,TGTGCCAGCAGCCGTGGACAGTTCTTGGATTCACCCCTCCACTTT
NA,TRBV2,TRBJ2-3,NA,CASTPRGSGTDTQYF,TGTGCCAGCACCCCCAGGGGTAGTGGCACAGATACGCAGTATTTT
NA,TRBV6-7,TRBJ2-7,TRBD1,CASSHRGEQYF,TGTGCCAGCAGTCACAGGGGCGAGCAGTACTTC
NA,TRBV5-1,TRBJ2-5,TRBD2,CASSVSGGVVETQYF,TGCGCCAGCAGCGTCAGCGGGGGAGTCGTAGAGACCCAGTACTTC
NA,TRBV9,TRBJ2-5,NA,CASSVGMEETQYF,TGTGCCAGCAGCGTCGGGATGGAAGAGACCCAGTACTTC
NA,TRBV30,TRBJ2-1,TRBD2,CAFGGGGRAYNEQFF,TGTGCCTTCGGGGGGGGCGGTAGGGCCTACAATGAGCAGTTCTTC
few,TRBV5-6,TRBJ2-1,NA,CASSLSTDTYNEQFF,TGTGCCAGCAGCTTGTCTACGGACACCTACAATGAGCAGTTCTTC
NA,TRBV9,TRBJ2-2,NA,CASSTRSPGELFF,TGTGCCAGCAGCACGCGGAGTCCCGGGGAGCTGTTTTTT
few,TRBV11-2,TRBJ2-3,NA,CASSLMSFGDTQYF,TGTGCCAGCAGCTTAATGTCCTTTGGGGATACGCAGTATTTT
NA,TRBV2,TRBJ2-5,NA,CASSERGPPGGETQYF,TGTGCCAGCAGTGAGAGGGGGCCCCCGGGGGGGGAGACCCAGTACTTC
NA,TRBV7-9,TRBJ2-7,NA,CASTLRDRLDRQYF,TGTGCCAGCACCTTAAGGGACCGCCTCGACCGGCAGTACTTC
few,TRBV7-2,TRBJ1-2,NA,CASSLNNYGYTF,TGTGCCAGCAGCTTAAATAACTATGGCTACACCTTC
NA,TRBV4-3,TRBJ1-1,NA,CASSQGPRTEAFF,TGCGCCAGCAGCCAAGGGCCCAGGACTGAAGCTTTCTTT
NA,TRBV5-1,TRBJ2-7,NA,CASSLAGPSEQYF,TGCGCCAGCAGCTTGGCGGGGCCGAGCGAGCAGTACTTC
many,TRBV27,TRBJ1-2,NA,CASRPLTGVDYGYTF,TGTGCCAGCCGGCCCCTGACGGGGGTGGACTATGGCTACACCTTC
NA,TRBV5-6,TRBJ2-3,NA,CASSLSPRMTDTQYF,TGTGCCAGCAGCTTGTCTCCAAGAATGACAGATACGCAGTATTTT
NA,TRBV15,TRBJ2-1,TRBD1,CATSRGQGQSNEQFF,TGTGCCACCAGCAGAGGACAGGGTCAAAGCAATGAGCAGTTCTTC
NA,TRBV19,TRBJ2-1,TRBD2,CASSRVAGVYEQFF,TGTGCCAGTAGTAGGGTAGCGGGGGTCTATGAGCAGTTCTTC
NA,TRBV7-8,TRBJ1-2,NA,CASSRSSGAWNGYTF,TGTGCCAGCAGCCGTTCCTCGGGGGCATGGAATGGCTACACCTTC
NA,TRBV5-6,TRBJ2-3,TRBD2,CASSWPAGGHVRTDTQYF,TGTGCCAGCAGCTGGCCAGCGGGGGGCCATGTCCGCACAGATACGCAGTATTTT
NA,TRBV30,TRBJ1-2,NA,CALQDHYGYTF,TGTGCCTTACAGGACCACTATGGCTACACCTTC
few,TRBV6-5,TRBJ1-5,NA,CASKRRDASNQPQHF,TGTGCCAGCAAACGGCGGGACGCAAGCAACCAGCCCCAGCATTTT
NA,TRBV5-4,TRBJ2-7,NA,CASSAGGHYEQYF,TGTGCCAGCAGCGCCGGTGGACACTACGAGCAGTACTTC
NA,TRBV5-1,TRBJ1-2,NA,CASSLDQYGYTF,TGCGCCAGCAGCTTGGACCAATATGGCTACACCTTC
NA,TRBV5-6,TRBJ2-7,TRBD2,CASSLRAGRAYEQYF,TGTGCCAGCAGCTTGAGGGCAGGGAGGGCCTACGAGCAGTACTTC